The present T cell receptor (beta chain) was sequenced within a study of T cell repertoires in ileal Crohn's disease (dated by TCRdb to the late 2010s). Regarding the study in general: At the time of surgery, about a third of patients were active smokers, and the median duration of disease was 7.9 years. Every patient underwent surgery because of a complication, which was stricturing disease in around 61% and penetrating disease in 39%. About half of the patients received postoperative therapy: 11 received thiopurines and 15 to 20 received anti-TNF agents. The M6 samples were biopsies of the neoterminal ileum collected during postoperative colonoscopy. TCR repertoire analysis was done in roughly 57 Crohn's disease patients from a prospective multicentre cohort. The study was conducted in parallel with a multicentre cohort that was designed to identify predictors of early endoscopic recurrence following ileocolonic resection. Endoscopic postoperative recurrence was defined as a Rutgeerts score above i0. A total of around 150 mucosal samples from roughly 50 patients were sequenced, collected from several sites on the surgical specimen as well as at postoperative endoscopy. Broader findings and caveats from the paper: The timing of postoperative endoscopy varied within the first year after surgery, and the median delay was 6.9 months. Higher percentages of high-frequency clones at the time of surgery were linked to endoscopic recurrence, and every patient with clonality above 26.8% (18/57) had recurrence. Compared with CD4 T cells, sorted CD8 T cells held more high-frequency clones, which suggests that the mucosal expansions were mostly CD8. A significantly higher proportion of clonal expansions was observed in active smokers at surgery than in non-smokers (approximately 28% vs 17%, p=0.02). Only a subgroup of patients, of unstated size, had mucosal CD4 and CD8 T cells sorted and sequenced.

According to the germline V gene, CDR1 reads MNHNS and CDR2 reads SASEGT. Inclusive of the bounding cysteine and phenylalanine, the CDR3 is 15 residues long. CDR3 DNA only is kept here, 45 bases in frame from base 1. Trimming at the junction amounts to 5 bases on V and 4 bases on J, and the germline ends lie 16 bases apart. This clone was detected a few times. Its binding antigen is unknown. The input lacks base qualities; no much larger clone sits a single base away. Roughly 500 nanograms of biopsy DNA per sample were submitted for commercial TCRB immunosequencing. CDR3 regions were amplified from genomic DNA by Adaptive Biotechnology using a two-step, amplification bias-controlled multiplex PCR. The first PCR used primers for every V and J gene segment; the second PCR added barcodes and Illumina adapters. CDR3 libraries were sequenced using an Illumina instrument. Turning to the authors' computational methods: The analysis used both the pipelines supplied by the vendor and custom analysis of the raw data in R/Bioconductor with R version 3.3.0. Clonality, which ranges from 0 to 1, was calculated as the inverse of the normalised Shannon entropy across all productive clones. High-frequency clones were defined as the share of the repertoire taken up by the top 100 clones, keeping only clones that passed a 95% confidence test. The Simpson index measured repertoire diversity, and the Morisita-Horn index measured overlap between samples. This is the immuneACCESS table as TCRdb keeps it, with only in-frame sequences that have V and J called. A part of the clones is gone; compared with another copy, unresolved V genes explain less than half, and the rest is unexplained. That table furnishes V, J and clone size, whereas the DNA furnished D and trimming. Here the sample has about 10,000 clones; approximately 80% occur a single time. About 16% of the sample rests with the top ten.

Reading the label with the study, this specimen's time point is: neoterminal ileum biopsy at postoperative endoscopy, about 6 months after surgery. To be eligible, patients had to be adults with ileal or ileocolonic Crohn's disease and an indication for ileocolonic resection. Before DNA extraction, whole ileal mucosal biopsies were kept frozen at -80 degrees C. Genomic DNA was extracted from frozen whole biopsies with a TRizol-based method and quantified on a NanoDrop 2000 spectrophotometer. Sequencing was done on a sample of ileal tissue. The chain was built from TRBV6-1 and TRBJ2-3; TRBD2 might be the D gene, on 5 matching bases. This TCR came from an adult with Crohn's disease. CDR3 sequence: CASSNRDSYADTQYF. The nucleotide sequence is given as TGTGCCAGCAGTAACCGGGATTCATACGCAGATACGCAGTATTTT.